Listed below are T cell receptor beta chains from one sample, sequenced in a study of T cell changes during pregnancy in multiple sclerosis. Sequenced by immunoSEQ multiplex PCR; TCRdb stores in-frame clones only, minus some. The sample lists 55,000 to 70,000 clones; 90% were seen once. Here the sequenced sample was peripheral blood, taken in the first trimester of pregnancy. Source of these receptors: a female donor in good health, enrolled as a control in a pregnancy study. Each CDR3 is given without its conserved first and last residue.

>TRBJ2-1|TRBV4-1
ASSYSGGAYNEQF
>TRBJ1-1|TRBV6-6
ASSRTGTGGTEAF
>TRBJ2-7|TRBV2
ASSRLRRDEQY
>TRBJ1-2|TRBV6-4
ASSPGDRDVYGYT
>TRBJ2-5|TRBV5-1
ASSLALSPLSETQY
>TRBJ1-4|TRBV7-9
ASSPLRTGGEKLF
>TRBJ2-3|TRBV14
ASSLQGGAADTQY
>TRBJ2-7|TRBV5-4
ASSTGSGTYEQY
>TRBJ2-7|TRBV7-2
ASRGVGRTRYEQY
>TRBJ2-6|TRBV11-1
ASSYWDRPSGANVLT
>TRBJ2-7|TRBV5-6
ASSLRALRTYEQY
>-|TRBV30
AWSPGLSSYEQY
>TRBJ2-7|TRBV28
ASSPGRGSYEQY
>TRBJ2-5|TRBV11-2
ASRPNRGKETQY
>TRBJ2-7|TRBV6-5
ASNHRDRGTHEQY
>TRBJ2-7|TRBV28
ASLFTDRPGLAGDPFSYEQY
>TRBJ1-1|TRBV28
ASSIYQGRTEAF
>TRBJ1-6|TRBV2
ASKGDGAYNSPLH
>TRBJ2-4|TRBV6-1
ASSEEGTPPNIQY
>TRBJ1-2|TRBV27
ASSPGGGTLGYT
>TRBJ2-7|TRBV4-1
ASSQISGGYEQY
>TRBJ1-4|TRBV28
ASSSGTGGVANEKLF
>TRBJ1-2|TRBV19
ASSPGGRDYGYT
>TRBJ1-5|TRBV15
ATRSEALSQPQH
>TRBJ2-1|TRBV30
AWSNFRGPNEQF
>TRBJ1-3|TRBV11-1
ASSLRGTAISGNTIY